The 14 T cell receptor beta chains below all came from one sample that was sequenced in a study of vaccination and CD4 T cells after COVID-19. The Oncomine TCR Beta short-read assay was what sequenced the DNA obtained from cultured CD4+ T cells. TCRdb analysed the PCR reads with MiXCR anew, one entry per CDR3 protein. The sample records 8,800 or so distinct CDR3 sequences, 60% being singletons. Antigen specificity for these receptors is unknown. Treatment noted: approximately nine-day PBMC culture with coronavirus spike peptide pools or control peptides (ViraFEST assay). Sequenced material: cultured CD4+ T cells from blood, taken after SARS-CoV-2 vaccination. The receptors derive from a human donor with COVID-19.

The CDR3 DNA sequence: TGCGCCAGCAGTGGGGGGGGGCCAGGAGATGGGAATCAGCCCCAGCATTTT. The encoded protein is CASSGGGPGDGNQPQHF. The chain has TRBV10-1 and TRBJ1-5; D is possibly TRBD1 (6 bases). With 4 bases removed from V and 4 bases from J, the gap between germline ends came to 20 bases. In germline, CDR1 is WNHNN, CDR2 SYGVQD (reference sequence). The CDR3 sequence is 17 residues long.

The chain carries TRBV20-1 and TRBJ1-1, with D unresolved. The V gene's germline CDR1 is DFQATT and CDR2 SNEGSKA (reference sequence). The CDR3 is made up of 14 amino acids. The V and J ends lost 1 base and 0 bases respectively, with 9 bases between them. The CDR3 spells CSARAPVMNTEAFF. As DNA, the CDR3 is TGCAGTGCTAGAGCCCCGGTCATGAACACTGAAGCTTTCTTT.

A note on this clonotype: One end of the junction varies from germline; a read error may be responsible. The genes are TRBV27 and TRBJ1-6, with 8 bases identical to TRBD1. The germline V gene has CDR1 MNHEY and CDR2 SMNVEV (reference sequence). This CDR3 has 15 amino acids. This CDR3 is CTSSLDRGGNSPLHF. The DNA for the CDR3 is TGTACCAGCAGTTTAGACAGGGGTGGCAATTCACCCCTCCACTTT.

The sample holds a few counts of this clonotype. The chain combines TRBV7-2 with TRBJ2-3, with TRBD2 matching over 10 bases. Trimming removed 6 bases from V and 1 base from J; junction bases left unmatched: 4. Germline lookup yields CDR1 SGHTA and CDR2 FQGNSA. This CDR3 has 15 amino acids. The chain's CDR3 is CASRRAGGGTDTQYF. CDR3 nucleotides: TGTGCCAGCAGACGAGCGGGGGGGGGCACAGATACGCAGTATTTT.

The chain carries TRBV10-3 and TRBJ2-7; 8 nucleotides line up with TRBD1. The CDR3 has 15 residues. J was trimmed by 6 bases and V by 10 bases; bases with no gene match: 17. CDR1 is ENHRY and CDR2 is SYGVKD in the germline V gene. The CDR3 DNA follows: TGTGCCAGCAGCCGGGGACAGGTCCGTCGTGGCGAGCAGTACTTC. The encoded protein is CASSRGQVRRGEQYF.

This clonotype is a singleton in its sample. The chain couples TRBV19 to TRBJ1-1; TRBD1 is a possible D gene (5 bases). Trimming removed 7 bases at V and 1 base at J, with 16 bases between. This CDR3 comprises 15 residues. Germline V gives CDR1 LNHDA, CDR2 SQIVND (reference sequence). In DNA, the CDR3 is TGTGCCAGTAACGGCAGGGAATCGCGGAACACTGAAGCTTTCTTT. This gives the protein CASNGRESRNTEAFF.

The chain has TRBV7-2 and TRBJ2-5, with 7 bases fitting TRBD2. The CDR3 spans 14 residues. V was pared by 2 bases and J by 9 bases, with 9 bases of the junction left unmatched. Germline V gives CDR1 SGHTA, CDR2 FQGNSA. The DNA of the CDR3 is TGTGCCAGCAGCTTAATTAGACTGGGGGGGGCCCAGTACTTC. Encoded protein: CASSLIRLGGAQYF.

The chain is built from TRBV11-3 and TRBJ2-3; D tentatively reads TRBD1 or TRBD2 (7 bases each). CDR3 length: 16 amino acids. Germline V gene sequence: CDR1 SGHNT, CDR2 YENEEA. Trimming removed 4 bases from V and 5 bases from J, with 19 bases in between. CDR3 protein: CASSWRQGLAGDTQYF. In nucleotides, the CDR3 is TGTGCCAGCAGCTGGAGACAGGGATTAGCGGGAGATACGCAGTATTTT.

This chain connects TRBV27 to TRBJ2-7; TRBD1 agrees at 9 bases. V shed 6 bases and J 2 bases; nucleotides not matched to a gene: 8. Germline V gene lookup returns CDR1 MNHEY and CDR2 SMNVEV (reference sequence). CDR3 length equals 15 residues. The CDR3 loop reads CASSAKQGATYEQYF. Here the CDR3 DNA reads TGTGCCAGCAGCGCCAAACAGGGGGCCACCTACGAGCAGTACTTC.

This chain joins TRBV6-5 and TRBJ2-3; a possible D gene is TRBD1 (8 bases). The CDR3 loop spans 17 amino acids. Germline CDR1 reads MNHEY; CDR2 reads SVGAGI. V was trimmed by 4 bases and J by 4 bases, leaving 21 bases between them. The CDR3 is CASSWANRGGVPDTQYF. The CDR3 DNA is TGTGCCAGCAGTTGGGCGAACAGGGGGGGGGTCCCAGATACGCAGTATTTT.

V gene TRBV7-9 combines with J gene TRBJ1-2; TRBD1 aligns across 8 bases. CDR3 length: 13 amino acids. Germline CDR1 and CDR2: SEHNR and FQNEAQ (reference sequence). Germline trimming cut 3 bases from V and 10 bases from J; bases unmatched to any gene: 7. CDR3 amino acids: CASSFGQGSVYTF. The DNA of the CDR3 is TGTGCCAGCAGCTTTGGACAGGGAAGCGTCTACACCTTC.

The CDR3 bases are TGTGCCAGCAGTGAACAGGGGTTCGGCTCCGGGGCCAACGTCCTGACTTTC. The encoded protein is CASSEQGFGSGANVLTF. The V gene is TRBV6-1, the J gene TRBJ2-6, with a weak D call TRBD1 (6 bases). V was trimmed by 2 bases and J by 4 bases, leaving 15 bases between them. This CDR3 spans 17 amino acids. Germline CDR1 reads MNHNS; CDR2 reads SASEGT.

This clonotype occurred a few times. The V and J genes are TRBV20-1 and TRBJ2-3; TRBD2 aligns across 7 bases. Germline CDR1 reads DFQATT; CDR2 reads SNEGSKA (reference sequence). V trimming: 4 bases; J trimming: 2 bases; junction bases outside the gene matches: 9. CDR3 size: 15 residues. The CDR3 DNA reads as TGCAGTGCTATCAACCCCCAGCGGGACACAGATACGCAGTATTTT. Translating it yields CSAINPQRDTDTQYF.

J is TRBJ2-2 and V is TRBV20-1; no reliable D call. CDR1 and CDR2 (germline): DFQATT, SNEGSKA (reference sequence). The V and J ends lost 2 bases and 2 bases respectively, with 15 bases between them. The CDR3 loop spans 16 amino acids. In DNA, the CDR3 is TGCAGTGCTAGACGACTCCGGACCTTAAACACCGGGGAGCTGTTTTTT. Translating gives CSARRLRTLNTGELFF.